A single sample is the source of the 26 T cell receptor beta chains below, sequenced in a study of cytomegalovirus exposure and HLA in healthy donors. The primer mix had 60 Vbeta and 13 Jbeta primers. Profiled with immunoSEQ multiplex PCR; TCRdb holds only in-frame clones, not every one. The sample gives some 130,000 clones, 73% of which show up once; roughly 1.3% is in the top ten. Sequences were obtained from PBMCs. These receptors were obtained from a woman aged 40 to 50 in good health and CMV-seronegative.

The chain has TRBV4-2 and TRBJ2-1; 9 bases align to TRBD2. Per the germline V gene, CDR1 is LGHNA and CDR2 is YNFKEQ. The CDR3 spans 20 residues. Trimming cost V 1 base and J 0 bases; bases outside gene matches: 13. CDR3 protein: CASSQVIWGSGGSSYNEQFF. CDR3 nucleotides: TGTGCCAGCAGCCAAGTCATATGGGGTAGCGGGGGAAGCTCCTACAATGAGCAGTTCTTC.

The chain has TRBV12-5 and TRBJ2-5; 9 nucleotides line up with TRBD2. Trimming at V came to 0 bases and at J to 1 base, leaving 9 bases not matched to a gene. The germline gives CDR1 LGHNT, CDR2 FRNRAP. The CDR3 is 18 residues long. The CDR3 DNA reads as TGTGCTAGTGGTTTGGTACGCTCGGCGGGGGGGCTCCAAGAGACCCAGTACTTC. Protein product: CASGLVRSAGGLQETQYF.

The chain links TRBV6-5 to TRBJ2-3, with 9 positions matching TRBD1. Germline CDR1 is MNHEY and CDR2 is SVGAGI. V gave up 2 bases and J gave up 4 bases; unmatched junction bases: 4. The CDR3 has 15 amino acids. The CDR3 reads CASSYTGTGPDTQYF. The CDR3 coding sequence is TGTGCCAGCAGTTACACCGGGACAGGGCCAGATACGCAGTATTTT.

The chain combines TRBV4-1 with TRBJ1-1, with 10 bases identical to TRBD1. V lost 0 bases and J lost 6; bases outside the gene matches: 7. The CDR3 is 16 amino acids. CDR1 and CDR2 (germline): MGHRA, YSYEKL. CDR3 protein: CASSQDPGTGVAEAFF. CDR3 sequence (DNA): TGCGCCAGCAGCCAAGATCCCGGGACAGGGGTCGCTGAAGCTTTCTTT.

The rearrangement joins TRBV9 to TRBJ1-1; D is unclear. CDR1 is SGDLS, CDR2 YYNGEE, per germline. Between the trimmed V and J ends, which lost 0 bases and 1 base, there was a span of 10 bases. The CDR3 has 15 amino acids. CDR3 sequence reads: CASSVGDFSNTEAFF. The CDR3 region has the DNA TGTGCCAGCAGCGTAGGAGACTTCTCGAACACTGAAGCTTTCTTT.

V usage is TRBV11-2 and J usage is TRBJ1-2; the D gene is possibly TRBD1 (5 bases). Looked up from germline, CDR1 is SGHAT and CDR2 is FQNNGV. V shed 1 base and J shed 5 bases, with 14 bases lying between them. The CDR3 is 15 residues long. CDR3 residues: CASSLGASGAYGYTF. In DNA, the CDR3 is TGTGCCAGCAGCTTAGGAGCCTCTGGGGCATATGGCTACACCTTC.

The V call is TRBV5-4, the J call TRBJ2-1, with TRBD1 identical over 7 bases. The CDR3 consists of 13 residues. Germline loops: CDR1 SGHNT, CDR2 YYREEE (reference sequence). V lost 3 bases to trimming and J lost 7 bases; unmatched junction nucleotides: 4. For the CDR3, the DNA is TGTGCCAGCAGCTATTGGGGACAGAATGAGCAGTTCTTC. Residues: CASSYWGQNEQFF.

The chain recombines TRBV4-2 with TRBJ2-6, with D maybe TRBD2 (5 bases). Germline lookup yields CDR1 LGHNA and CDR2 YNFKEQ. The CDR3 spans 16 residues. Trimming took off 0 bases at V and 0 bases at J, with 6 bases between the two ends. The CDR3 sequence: CASSQERASGANVLTF. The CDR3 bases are TGTGCCAGCAGCCAAGAGCGGGCCTCTGGGGCCAACGTCCTGACTTTC.

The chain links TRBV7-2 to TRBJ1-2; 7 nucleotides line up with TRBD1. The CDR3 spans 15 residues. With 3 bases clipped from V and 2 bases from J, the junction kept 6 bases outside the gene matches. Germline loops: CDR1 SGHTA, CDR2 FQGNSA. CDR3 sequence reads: CASSFADRANYGYTF. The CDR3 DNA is TGTGCCAGCAGCTTCGCCGACAGGGCCAACTATGGCTACACCTTC.

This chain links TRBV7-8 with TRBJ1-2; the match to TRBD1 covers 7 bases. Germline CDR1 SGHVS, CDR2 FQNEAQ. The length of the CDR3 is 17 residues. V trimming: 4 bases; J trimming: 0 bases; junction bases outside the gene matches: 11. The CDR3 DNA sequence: TGTGCCAGCAGCTCGACCTTTCAGGGGGAACCTAACTATGGCTACACCTTC. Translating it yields CASSSTFQGEPNYGYTF.

The CDR3 sequence is CATSSALVGTGSGNTIYF. In DNA form, the CDR3 reads TGTGCCACCAGCAGCGCGCTAGTGGGGACAGGGAGCGGAAACACCATATATTTT. The chain couples TRBV15 to TRBJ1-3; TRBD1 aligns across 9 bases. CDR3 length: 18 amino acids. The germline gives CDR1 LNHNV, CDR2 YYDKDF (reference sequence). V lost 3 bases, J lost 4 bases, and 13 bases stayed unmatched. Full variable domain (outside the CDR3, taken from reference TRBV15 and TRBJ1-3): DAMVIQNPRYQVTQFGKPVTLSCSQTLNHNVMYWYQQKSSQAPKLLFHYYDKDFNNEADTPDNFQSRRPNTSFCFLDIRSPGLGDTAMYLCATSSALVGTGSGNTIYFGEGSWLTVV.

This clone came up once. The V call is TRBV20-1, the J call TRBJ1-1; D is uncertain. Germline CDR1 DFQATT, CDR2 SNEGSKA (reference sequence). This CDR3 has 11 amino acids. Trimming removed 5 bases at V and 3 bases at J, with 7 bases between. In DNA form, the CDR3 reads TGCAGTGCTGGACTCTACACTGAAGCTTTCTTT. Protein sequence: CSAGLYTEAFF.

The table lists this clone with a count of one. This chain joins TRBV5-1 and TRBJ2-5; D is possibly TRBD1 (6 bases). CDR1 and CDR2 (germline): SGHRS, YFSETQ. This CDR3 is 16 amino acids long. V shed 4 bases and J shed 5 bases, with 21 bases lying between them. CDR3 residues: CASSTTTGGGFETQYF. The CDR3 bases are TGCGCCAGCAGCACCACGACAGGAGGTGGTTTCGAGACCCAGTACTTC.

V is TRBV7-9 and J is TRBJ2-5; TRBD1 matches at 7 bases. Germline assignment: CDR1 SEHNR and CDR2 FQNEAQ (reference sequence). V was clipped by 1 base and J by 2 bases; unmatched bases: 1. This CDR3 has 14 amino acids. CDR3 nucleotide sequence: TGTGCCAGCAGCTTAGGGGGACAGCAAGAGACCCAGTACTTC. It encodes CASSLGGQQETQYF.

CDR3 residues: CASSQDRTVRYGYTF. Written as DNA, the CDR3 is TGTGCCAGCAGCCAAGATAGGACAGTCCGCTATGGCTACACCTTC. The chain is built from TRBV4-2 and TRBJ1-2, with D tentatively TRBD1 (6 bases). CDR1 is LGHNA and CDR2 is YNFKEQ in the germline V gene. CDR3 length equals 15 residues. The V end lost 0 bases, the J end lost 4 bases, and 12 bases lay between the germline ends.

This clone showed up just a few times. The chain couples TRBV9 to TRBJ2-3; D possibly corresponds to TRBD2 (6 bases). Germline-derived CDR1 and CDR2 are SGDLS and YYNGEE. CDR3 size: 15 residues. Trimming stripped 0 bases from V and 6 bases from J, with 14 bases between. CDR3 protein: CASSVGGGEEDTQYF. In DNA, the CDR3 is TGTGCCAGCAGCGTAGGAGGCGGGGAGGAGGATACGCAGTATTTT.

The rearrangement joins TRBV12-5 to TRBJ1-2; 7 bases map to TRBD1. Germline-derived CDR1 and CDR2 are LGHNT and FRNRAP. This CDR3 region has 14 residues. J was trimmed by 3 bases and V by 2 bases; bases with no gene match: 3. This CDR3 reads CASGLYTGDYGYTF. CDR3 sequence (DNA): TGTGCTAGTGGTTTGTACACAGGGGACTATGGCTACACCTTC.

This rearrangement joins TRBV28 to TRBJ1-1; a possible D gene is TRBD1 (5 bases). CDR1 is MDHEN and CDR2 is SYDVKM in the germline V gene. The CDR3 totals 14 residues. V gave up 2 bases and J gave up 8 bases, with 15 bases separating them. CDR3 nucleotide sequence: TGTGCCAGCAGTTTAGCTGGGGGGATGTCAGAAGCTTTCTTT. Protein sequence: CASSLAGGMSEAFF.

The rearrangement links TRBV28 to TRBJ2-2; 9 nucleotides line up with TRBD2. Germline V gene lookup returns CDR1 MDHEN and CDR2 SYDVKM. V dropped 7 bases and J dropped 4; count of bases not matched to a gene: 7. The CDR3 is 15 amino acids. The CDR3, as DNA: TGTGCCAGCAAGGGCGGGGGGGGCATCACCGGGGAGCTGTTTTTT. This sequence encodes CASKGGGGITGELFF.

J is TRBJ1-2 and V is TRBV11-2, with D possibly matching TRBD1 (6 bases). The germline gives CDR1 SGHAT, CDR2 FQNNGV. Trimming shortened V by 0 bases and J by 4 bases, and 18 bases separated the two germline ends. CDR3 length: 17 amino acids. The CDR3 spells CASSLDSVRGTTYGYTF. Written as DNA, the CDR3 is TGTGCCAGCAGCTTAGATTCCGTCAGGGGAACTACCTATGGCTACACCTTC.

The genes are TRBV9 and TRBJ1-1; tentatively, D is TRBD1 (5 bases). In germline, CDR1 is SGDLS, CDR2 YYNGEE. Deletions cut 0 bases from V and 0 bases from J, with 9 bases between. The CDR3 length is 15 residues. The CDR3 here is CASSVGTGLNTEAFF. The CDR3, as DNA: TGTGCCAGCAGCGTAGGCACAGGACTGAACACTGAAGCTTTCTTT.

The CDR3 DNA reads TGTGCCAGCAGTTACTTTCGGCGGGGGGGTGAGTACGAGCAGTACTTC. Translating gives CASSYFRRGGEYEQYF. The genes are TRBV6-5 and TRBJ2-5; 9 nucleotides align to TRBD2. The assigned J gene may be wrong: the sequence end matches TRBJ2-7 better. CDR1 MNHEY and CDR2 SVGAGI come from the germline V gene. The CDR3 is 16 amino acids.

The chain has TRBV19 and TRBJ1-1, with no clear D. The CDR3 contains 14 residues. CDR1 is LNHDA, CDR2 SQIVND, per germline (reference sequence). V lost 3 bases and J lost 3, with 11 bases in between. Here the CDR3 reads CASSINVGDTEAFF. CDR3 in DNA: TGTGCCAGTAGTATTAATGTAGGAGACACTGAAGCTTTCTTT.

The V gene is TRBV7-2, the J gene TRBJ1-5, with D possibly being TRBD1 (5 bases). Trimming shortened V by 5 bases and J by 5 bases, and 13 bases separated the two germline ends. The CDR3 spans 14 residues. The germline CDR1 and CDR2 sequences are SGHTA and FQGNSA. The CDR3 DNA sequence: TGTGCCAGCAGCCCCCACGGGGGGGATCAGCCCCAGCATTTT. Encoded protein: CASSPHGGDQPQHF.

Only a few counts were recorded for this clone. CDR3 protein: CASSMGLASRETQYF. The DNA of the CDR3 is TGTGCCAGCAGTATGGGACTAGCCTCGCGAGAGACCCAGTACTTC. This sequence joins TRBV9 and TRBJ2-5, with TRBD2 matching 9 bases. Losses at the gene ends were 5 bases for V and 4 bases for J; bases not matched to a gene: 9. CDR1 and CDR2 from the germline V gene are SGDLS and YYNGEE. This CDR3 region has 15 residues.

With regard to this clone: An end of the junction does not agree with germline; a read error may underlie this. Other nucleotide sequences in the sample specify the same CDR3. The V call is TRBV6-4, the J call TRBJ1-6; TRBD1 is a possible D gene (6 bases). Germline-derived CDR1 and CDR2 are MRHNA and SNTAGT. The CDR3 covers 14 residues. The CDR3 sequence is CASETGEINSPLHF. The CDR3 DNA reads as TGTGCCAGTGAGACAGGAGAAATTAATTCGCCCCTCCACTTT.